A selection of T cell receptor beta chains follows, all from one sample in a study of response to subunit inactivated influenza vaccine. TCRdb processed the RT-PCR reads anew with MiXCR; each CDR3 protein has one entry. The table includes under 750,000 distinct CDR3 sequences, 10% to 15% detected once. The sample consisted of PBMCs from blood, taken on the day of vaccination. These receptors were obtained from a man aged 45-65 years who received an inactivated influenza vaccine. The CDR3 runs from the conserved cysteine through the conserved F or W. The D gene is left open where the match is weak. A clone size is listed for some rows: how often the clone was seen (once, few, many), or a class if it is expanded.

D: TRBD2
J: TRBJ2-1
V: TRBV6-1
size: -
DNA: TGTGCCAGCAGGCGGGGGTCCACGGATTCCAATGAGCAGTTCTTC
CDR3: CASRRGSTDSNEQFF

D: -
J: TRBJ2-1
V: TRBV12-3/TRBV12-4
size: many
DNA: TGTGCCAGCAGTTTATTGAGGGGGTCCTACAATGAGCAGTTCTTC
CDR3: CASSLLRGSYNEQFF

D: TRBD2
J: TRBJ2-3
V: TRBV5-5
size: few
DNA: TGTGCCAGCCGCTCCATGGCGGGGGCAGATACGCAGTATTTT
CDR3: CASRSMAGADTQYF

D: -
J: TRBJ2-2
V: TRBV19
size: many
DNA: TGTGCCAGTAGACAGTACACCGGGGAGCTGTTTTTT
CDR3: CASRQYTGELFF

D: TRBD1
J: TRBJ1-2
V: TRBV10-3
size: -
DNA: TGTGCCATCAGCCCCGATTGGACAGGGGGCTATAGTGGCTACACCTTC
CDR3: CAISPDWTGGYSGYTF

D: -
J: TRBJ2-3
V: TRBV11-2
size: few
DNA: TGTGCCAGCAGCTTCCGCGGCTATTCACCAGATACGCAGTATTTT
CDR3: CASSFRGYSPDTQYF

D: -
J: TRBJ2-1
V: TRBV28
size: -
DNA: TGTGCCAGCAGTCCTATGGGGGCTAGCTCCTACAATGAGCAGTTCTTC
CDR3: CASSPMGASSYNEQFF

D: TRBD2
J: TRBJ2-7
V: TRBV12-3/TRBV12-4
size: -
DNA: TGTGCCAGCAGTTTAAGGGCGGGAGCTGGGGAGCAGTACTTC
CDR3: CASSLRAGAGEQYF

D: -
J: TRBJ2-2
V: TRBV6-5
size: many
DNA: TGTGCCAGCAGTTTGTCTAACCGAGGGGAGCTGTTTTTT
CDR3: CASSLSNRGELFF

D: TRBD2
J: TRBJ2-1
V: TRBV24-1
size: few
DNA: TGTGCCACCAGAGGAGTCGGACTAGCGGGGAACAATGAGCAGTTCTTC
CDR3: CATRGVGLAGNNEQFF

D: -
J: TRBJ1-4
V: TRBV28
size: many
DNA: TGTGCCAGCACCTCCGGGACACTTCTAAATGAAAAACTGTTTTTT
CDR3: CASTSGTLLNEKLFF

D: TRBD1
J: TRBJ2-1
V: TRBV6-6
size: -
DNA: TGTGCCAGCAGTGAGGGGACAGGGAGTGAGCAGTTCTTC
CDR3: CASSEGTGSEQFF

D: TRBD2
J: TRBJ2-1
V: TRBV3-1
size: -
DNA: TGTGCCAGCAGCCAAGAGTTGCTAGCGGGGGGCAATGAGCAGTTCTTC
CDR3: CASSQELLAGGNEQFF

D: -
J: TRBJ2-6
V: TRBV15
size: many
DNA: TGTGCCACCAGCAGAGATTTGAGGGCTAACTCTGGGGCCAACGTCCTGACTTTC
CDR3: CATSRDLRANSGANVLTF

D: -
J: TRBJ2-7
V: TRBV3-1
size: few
DNA: TGTGCCAGCAGCCAAGCGGGGTTTGGGGGAGGCGAGCAGTACTTC
CDR3: CASSQAGFGGGEQYF

D: TRBD2
J: TRBJ2-3
V: TRBV20-1
size: -
DNA: TGCAGTGCTCGGACTAGCGGGTTTACTAGCACAGATACGCAGTATTTT
CDR3: CSARTSGFTSTDTQYF

D: TRBD1
J: TRBJ2-5
V: TRBV12-3/TRBV12-4
size: few
DNA: TGCGCCAGCAGTTTGGCCGGGACAGGGAGAGGGGAGACCCAGTACTTC
CDR3: CASSLAGTGRGETQYF

D: TRBD2
J: TRBJ2-5
V: TRBV7-9
size: -
DNA: TGTGCCAGCAGCTTATTAGCGGGAGTTGGACAGACCCAGTACTTC
CDR3: CASSLLAGVGQTQYF